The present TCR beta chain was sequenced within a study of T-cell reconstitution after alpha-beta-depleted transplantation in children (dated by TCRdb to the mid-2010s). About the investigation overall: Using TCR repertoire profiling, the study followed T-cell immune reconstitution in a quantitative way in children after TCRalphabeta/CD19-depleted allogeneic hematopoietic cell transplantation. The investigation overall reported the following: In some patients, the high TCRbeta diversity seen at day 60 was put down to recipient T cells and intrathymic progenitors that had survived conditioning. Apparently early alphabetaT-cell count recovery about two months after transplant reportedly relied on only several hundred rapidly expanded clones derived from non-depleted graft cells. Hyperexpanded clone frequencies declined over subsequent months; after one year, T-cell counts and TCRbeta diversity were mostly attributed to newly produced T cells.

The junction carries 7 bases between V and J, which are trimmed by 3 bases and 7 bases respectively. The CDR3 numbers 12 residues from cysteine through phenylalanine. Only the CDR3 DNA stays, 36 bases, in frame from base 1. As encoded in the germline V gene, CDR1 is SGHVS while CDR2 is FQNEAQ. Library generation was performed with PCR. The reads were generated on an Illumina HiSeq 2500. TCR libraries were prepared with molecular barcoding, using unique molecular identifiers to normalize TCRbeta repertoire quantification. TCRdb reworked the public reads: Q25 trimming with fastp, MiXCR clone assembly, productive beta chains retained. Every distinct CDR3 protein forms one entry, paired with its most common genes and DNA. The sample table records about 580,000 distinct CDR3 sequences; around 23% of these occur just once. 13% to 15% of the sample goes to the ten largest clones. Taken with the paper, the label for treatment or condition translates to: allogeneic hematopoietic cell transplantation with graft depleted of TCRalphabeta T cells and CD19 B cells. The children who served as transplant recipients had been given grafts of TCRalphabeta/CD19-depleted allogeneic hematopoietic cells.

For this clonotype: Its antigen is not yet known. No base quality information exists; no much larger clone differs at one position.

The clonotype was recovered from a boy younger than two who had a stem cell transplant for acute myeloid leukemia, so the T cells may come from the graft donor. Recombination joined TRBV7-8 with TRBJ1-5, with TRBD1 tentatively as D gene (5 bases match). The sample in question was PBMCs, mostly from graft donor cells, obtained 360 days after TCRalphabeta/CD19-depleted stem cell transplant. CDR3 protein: CASSLGPQPQHF. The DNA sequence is TGTGCCAGCAGCTTGGGGCCACAGCCCCAGCATTTT. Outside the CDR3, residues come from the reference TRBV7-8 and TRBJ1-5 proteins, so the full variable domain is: GAGVSQSPRYKVAKRGQDVALRCDPISGHVSLFWYQQALGQGPEFLTYFQNEAQLDKSGLPSDRFFAERPEGSVSTLKIQRTQQEDSAVYLCASSLGPQPQHFGDGTRLSIL.